These 9 T cell receptor beta chains were sequenced from one sample in a study of vaccination effects on CD4 cells after COVID-19. These TCRs' antigens remain unknown. The repertoire was sequenced with immunoSEQ multiplex PCR; TCRdb's copy has only in-frame clones and lacks some. The repertoire has over 45,000 clones, under 80% of them found once; the top ten carry 6% to 7%. Cells that had been cultured for roughly eleven days were the source of isolated CD4+ T cells. The vaccine given was either BNT162b2 or mRNA-1273, in two doses. The input for sequencing was CD4+ T cells from PBMCs cultured without peptide, taken after COVID-19 vaccination. The receptors originated from a human donor who received a COVID-19 vaccine.

CDR3 sequence reads: CASSLATRGETQYF. CDR3 nucleotides: TGTGCCAGCAGCTTAGCTACCAGGGGGGAGACCCAGTACTTC. The rearrangement links TRBV7-8 to TRBJ2-5; 7 positions agree with TRBD1. The CDR3 is 14 amino acids. Trimming cost V 0 bases and J 5 bases; bases outside gene matches: 3. The germline V gene encodes CDR1 SGHVS and CDR2 FQNEAQ.

This chain links TRBV2 with TRBJ1-2; 10 positions agree with TRBD1. Trimming at V came to 5 bases and at J to 7 bases, leaving 10 bases not matched to a gene. The CDR3 sequence is 15 residues long. Germline CDR1 and CDR2: SNHLY and FYNNEI. CDR3: CASSNHRDRGGGYTF. The DNA of the CDR3 is TGTGCCAGCAGTAACCACCGGGACAGGGGTGGTGGCTACACCTTC.

This rearrangement joins TRBV18 to TRBJ1-1, with TRBD1 identical over 7 bases. CDR3 length: 14 residues. The trim removed 6 bases at V and 2 bases at J, leaving 6 bases unmatched. The germline V gene has CDR1 KGHSH and CDR2 LQKENI. This chain's CDR3 is CASSQQGQNTEAFF. The DNA for the CDR3 is TGTGCCAGCTCTCAACAGGGGCAAAACACTGAAGCTTTCTTT.

This chain joins TRBV6-1 and TRBJ2-7, with TRBD2 identical over 15 bases. The V gene's germline CDR1 is MNHNS and CDR2 SASEGT. V lost 3 bases to trimming and J lost 9 bases; unmatched junction nucleotides: 9. The CDR3 contains 16 residues. The DNA for the CDR3 is TGTGCCAGCAGTGAGAGGACTAGCGGGGGGGTAGGTGGGCAGTACTTC. It specifies CASSERTSGGVGGQYF.

The rearrangement links TRBV5-1 to TRBJ1-2; the D gene is possibly TRBD1 (6 bases). The CDR3 runs 13 residues. Germline CDR1 reads SGHRS; CDR2 reads YFSETQ. The germline V and J ends were trimmed by 2 bases and 4 bases, with 9 bases remaining between them. The CDR3 reads CASSFGGPYGYTF. Written as DNA, the CDR3 is TGCGCCAGCAGCTTCGGGGGGCCCTATGGCTACACCTTC.

V gene TRBV27 combines with J gene TRBJ1-5; D possibly corresponds to TRBD1 (6 bases). Trimming took off 8 bases at V and 0 bases at J, with 20 bases between the two ends. CDR3 size: 17 residues. Germline lookup yields CDR1 MNHEY and CDR2 SMNVEV (reference sequence). This chain's CDR3 is CASSRLTTGYSNQPQHF. DNA for the CDR3: TGTGCCAGCTCGCGGCTAACAACAGGGTATAGCAATCAGCCCCAGCATTTT.

This chain uses TRBV5-1 with TRBJ2-1; tentative D call: TRBD1 (6 bases). CDR3 size: 14 residues. The germline V gene encodes CDR1 SGHRS and CDR2 YFSETQ. Trimming removed 1 base from V and 7 bases from J, with 12 bases in between. CDR3 region: CASSLHGQGNEQFF. Written as DNA, the CDR3 is TGCGCCAGCAGCTTGCATGGGCAGGGGAATGAGCAGTTCTTC.

This chain joins TRBV25-1 and TRBJ1-5, with 10 bases lining up with TRBD1. V shed 4 bases, J shed 7 bases, and the junction held 4 bases outside the gene matches. The CDR3 extends over 14 amino acids. Germline lookup yields CDR1 MGHDK and CDR2 SYGVNS. As DNA, the CDR3 is TGTGCCAGCAGTGGACAGGGGGCTAGGCAGCCCCAGCATTTT. This gives the protein CASSGQGARQPQHF.

The chain employs TRBV24-1 and TRBJ1-5, with D uncertain. The V gene lost 3 bases and the J gene lost 5 bases, with 4 bases spanning the gap. The CDR3 is 12 amino acids. Germline V CDR1 and CDR2: KGHDR, SFDVKD. CDR3 coding DNA: TGTGCCACCAGTGATCCAGATCAGCCCCAGCATTTT. Its protein product is CATSDPDQPQHF.